This record concerns one TCR beta chain sequence. What it recognizes is unknown. This CDR3 has 14 residues. Selected positively for CCR7 and CD45RO-negative, naive CD8 cells excluded terminally differentiated effector memory CD45RA+ cells. Per the authors' pipeline: ImmunoSEQ yielded junction-only sequences lacking quality scores, so filtering differed. Sequencing was performed with immunoSEQ multiplex PCR; in TCRdb, only in-frame clones are kept and a portion is missing. V and J calls and clone size are those listed in that table; D and trimming were worked out from the DNA. The top ten clones hold 1.5% to 2% of a sample with about 2,200,000 clones, approximately 94% of them seen once. The sample belongs to a study of shared clonotypes between healthy human individuals. On the study more broadly: A couple of women and three men aged 18 to 49 made up the donors.

Regarding the study as a whole: Generation probabilities of non-shared clonotypes were lower (relative to those shared by all four donors).

Sequencing used naive CD8+ T cells from PBMCs. This chain uses TRBV21-1 with TRBJ2-7; the table calls TRBD1, which could not be checked here. TRBV21-1 is classified as a pseudogene. The TCR originated in a man between 18 and 29 years old in good health. Some clones in this sample may be carry-over from other donors' samples. The CDR3 DNA reads TGTGCCAGCAGCAACCGGGACAGACCCTACGAGCAGTACTTC. This encodes CASSNRDRPYEQYF.